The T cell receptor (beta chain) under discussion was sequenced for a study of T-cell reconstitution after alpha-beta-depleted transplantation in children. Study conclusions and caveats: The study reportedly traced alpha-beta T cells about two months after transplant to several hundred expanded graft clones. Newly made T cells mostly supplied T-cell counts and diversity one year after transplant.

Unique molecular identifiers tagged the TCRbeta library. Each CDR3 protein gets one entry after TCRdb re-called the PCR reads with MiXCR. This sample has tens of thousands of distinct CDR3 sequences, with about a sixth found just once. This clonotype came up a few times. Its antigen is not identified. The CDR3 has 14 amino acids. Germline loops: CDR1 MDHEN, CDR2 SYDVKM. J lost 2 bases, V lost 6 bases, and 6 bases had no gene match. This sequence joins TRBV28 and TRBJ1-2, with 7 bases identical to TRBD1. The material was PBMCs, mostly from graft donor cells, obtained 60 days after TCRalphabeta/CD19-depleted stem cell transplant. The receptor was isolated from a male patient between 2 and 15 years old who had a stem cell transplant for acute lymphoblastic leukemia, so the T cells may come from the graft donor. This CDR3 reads CASRTRDRNYGYTF. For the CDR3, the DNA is TGTGCCAGCAGAACTCGGGACAGAAACTATGGCTACACCTTC.